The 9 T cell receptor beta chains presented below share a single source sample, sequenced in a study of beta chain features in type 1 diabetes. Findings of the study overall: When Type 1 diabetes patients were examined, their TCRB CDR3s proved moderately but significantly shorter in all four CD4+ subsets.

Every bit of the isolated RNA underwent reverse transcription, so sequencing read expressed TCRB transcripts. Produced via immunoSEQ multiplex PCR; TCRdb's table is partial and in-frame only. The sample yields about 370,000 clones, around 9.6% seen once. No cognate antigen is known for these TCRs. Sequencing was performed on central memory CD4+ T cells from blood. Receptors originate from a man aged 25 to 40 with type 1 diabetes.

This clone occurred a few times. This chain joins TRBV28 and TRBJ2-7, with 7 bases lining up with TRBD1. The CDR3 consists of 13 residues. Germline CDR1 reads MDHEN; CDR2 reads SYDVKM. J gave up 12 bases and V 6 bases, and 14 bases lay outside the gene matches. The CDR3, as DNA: TGTGCCAGCAGCACCCAGGGACAGTCCCCCTCGTACTTC. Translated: CASSTQGQSPSYF.

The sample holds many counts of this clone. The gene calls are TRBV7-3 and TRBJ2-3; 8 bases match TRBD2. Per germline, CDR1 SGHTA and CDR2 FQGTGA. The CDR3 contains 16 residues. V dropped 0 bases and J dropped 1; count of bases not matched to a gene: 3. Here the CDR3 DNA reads TGTGCCAGCAGCTTAACGCTGACTAGCGGCACAGATACGCAGTATTTT. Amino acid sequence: CASSLTLTSGTDTQYF.

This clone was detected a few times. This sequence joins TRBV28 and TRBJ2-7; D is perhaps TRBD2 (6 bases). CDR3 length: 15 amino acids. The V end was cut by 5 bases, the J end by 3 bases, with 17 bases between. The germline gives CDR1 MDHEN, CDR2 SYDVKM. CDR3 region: CASSHHKGGNYEQYF. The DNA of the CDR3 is TGTGCCAGCAGTCACCACAAGGGAGGAAACTACGAGCAGTACTTC.

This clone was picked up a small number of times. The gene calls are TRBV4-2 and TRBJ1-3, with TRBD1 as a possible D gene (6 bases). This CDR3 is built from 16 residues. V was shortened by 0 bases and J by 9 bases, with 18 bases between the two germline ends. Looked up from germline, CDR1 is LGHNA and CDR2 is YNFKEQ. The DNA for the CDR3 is TGTGCCAGCAGCCAAGAACGGGAGAGGGGGTTGGGCACCATATATTTT. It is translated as CASSQERERGLGTIYF.

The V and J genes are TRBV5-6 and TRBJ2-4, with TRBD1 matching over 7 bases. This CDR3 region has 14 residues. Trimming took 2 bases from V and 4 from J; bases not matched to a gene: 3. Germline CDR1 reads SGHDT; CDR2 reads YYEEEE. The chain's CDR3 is CASSLLTGKNIQYF. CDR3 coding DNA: TGTGCCAGCAGCTTATTGACAGGGAAAAACATTCAGTACTTC.

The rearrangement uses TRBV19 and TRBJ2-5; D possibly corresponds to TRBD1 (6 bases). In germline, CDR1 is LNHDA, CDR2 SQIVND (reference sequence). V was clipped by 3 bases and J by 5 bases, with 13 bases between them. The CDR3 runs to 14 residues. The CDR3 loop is CASSMGAVWETQYF. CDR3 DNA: TGTGCCAGTAGTATGGGGGCTGTTTGGGAGACCCAGTACTTC.

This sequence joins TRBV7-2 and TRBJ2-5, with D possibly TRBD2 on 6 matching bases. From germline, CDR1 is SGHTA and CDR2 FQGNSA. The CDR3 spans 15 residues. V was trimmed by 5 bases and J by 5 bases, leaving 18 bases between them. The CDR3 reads CASSPASTGEETQYF. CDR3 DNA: TGTGCCAGCAGCCCAGCGTCAACGGGAGAGGAGACCCAGTACTTC.

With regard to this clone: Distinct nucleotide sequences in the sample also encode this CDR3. This CDR3 reads CASRTSGNNEQFF. CDR3 coding DNA: TGTGCCAGCAGGACTAGTGGAAACAATGAGCAGTTCTTC. The rearrangement links TRBV28 to TRBJ2-1, with D possibly being TRBD2 (6 bases). Trimming shortened V by 6 bases and J by 5 bases, and 11 bases separated the two germline ends. The CDR3 extends over 13 amino acids. Germline loops: CDR1 MDHEN, CDR2 SYDVKM.

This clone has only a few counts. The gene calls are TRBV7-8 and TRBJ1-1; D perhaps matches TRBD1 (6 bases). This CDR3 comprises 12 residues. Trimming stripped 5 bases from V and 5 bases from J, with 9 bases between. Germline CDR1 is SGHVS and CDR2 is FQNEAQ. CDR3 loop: CASSRGGTEAFF. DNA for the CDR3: TGTGCCAGCAGCCGAGGGGGGACTGAAGCTTTCTTT.